This T cell receptor beta chain is drawn from a study of CD8 T cells in ankylosing spondylitis. Study-level points and caveats: Reactive arthritis synovial fluid and blood were previously reported to contain some motif variants. Matched ankylosing spondylitis synovial fluid reportedly contained a significantly enriched population of disease-linked clones. Within ankylosing spondylitis blood, a TCR beta motif made up of several highly homologous variants appeared to be characteristic.

Germline CDR1 and CDR2: PRHDT and FYEKMQ (reference sequence). This CDR3 has 17 residues. Trimming at V came to 0 bases and at J to 2 bases, leaving 7 bases not matched to a gene. Remarks on this clonotype: Its target is not known.

Via MiXCR, TCRdb re-called the 5' RACE reads, giving one row per CDR3 protein. In the table there are 200,000 or so distinct CDR3 sequences, about an eighth of which are singletons. The sequenced sample consisted of blood, either unsorted or a sorted T cell fraction (not recorded which). This receptor was identified in a female donor with ankylosing spondylitis or in good health (not recorded which). The gene calls are TRBV13 and TRBJ2-3, with TRBD2 identical over 8 bases. The DNA of the CDR3 is TGTGCCAGCAGCTTAGGAAGAGCGGGAGAGTACACAGATACGCAGTATTTT. It yields the protein CASSLGRAGEYTDTQYF.